The 29 T cell receptor beta chains reported below all come from one sample, sequenced in a study of PD-1 blockade in classical Hodgkin lymphoma. Here immunoSEQ multiplex PCR was the method, and the copy in TCRdb shows in-frame clones only, minus some. The sample records about 98,000 clones, just under 95% being singletons. Relapse was seen in all patients after autologous stem cell transplantation, and brentuximab vedotin exposure was variable. The material sequenced was peripheral blood mononuclear cells (PBMCs), taken at baseline. The source is a human donor with classical Hodgkin lymphoma.

V is TRBV7-3 and J is TRBJ2-2; TRBD2 aligns across 11 bases. J gave up 0 bases and V 5 bases, and 11 bases lay outside the gene matches. CDR1 SGHTA and CDR2 FQGTGA come from the germline V gene. The CDR3 length is 19 residues. In DNA form, the CDR3 reads TGTGCCAGCAGCCTATCCGGGACTAGCGGATTCACGAACACCGGGGAGCTGTTTTTT. Residues: CASSLSGTSGFTNTGELFF.

There are a few counts of this clone. The genes are TRBV4-1 and TRBJ1-5; possible D gene TRBD1, 6 bases. Germline V gives CDR1 MGHRA, CDR2 YSYEKL. This CDR3 contains 16 residues. Trimming removed 4 bases from V and 3 bases from J, with 16 bases in between. CDR3 coding DNA: TGCGCCAGCAGCCCCGCCCGGGGGGCGGTCAATCAGCCCCAGCATTTT. Protein: CASSPARGAVNQPQHF.

This clone came up a few times. V gene TRBV5-1 combines with J gene TRBJ1-1, with no clear D. V lost 0 bases to trimming and J lost 0 bases, with 12 bases between them. Germline CDR1 reads SGHRS; CDR2 reads YFSETQ. The CDR3 has 16 amino acids. The DNA of the CDR3 is TGCGCCAGCAGCTTGGCGGGAGGCGGGATGAACACTGAAGCTTTCTTT. This translates into CASSLAGGGMNTEAFF.

This clone is a singleton in its sample. This chain connects TRBV2 to TRBJ2-1; 8 bases are a match to TRBD2. This CDR3 has 15 residues. In germline, CDR1 is SNHLY, CDR2 FYNNEI. The J segment lost 8 bases and the V segment lost 6 bases, leaving 12 bases of the junction unmatched. CDR3 amino acids: CASRPRGGRHYEQFF. The CDR3 coding sequence is TGTGCCAGCAGACCCCGGGGGGGGCGTCATTATGAGCAGTTCTTC.

The CDR3 is CATSRDRGDTQYF. The DNA of the CDR3 is TGTGCCACCAGCAGAGACCGGGGAGATACGCAGTATTTT. The V and J genes are TRBV15 and TRBJ2-3, with a tentative D call TRBD2 (5 bases). The CDR3 has 13 amino acids. Between the trimmed V and J ends, which lost 0 bases and 5 bases, there was a span of 6 bases. The V gene's germline CDR1 is LNHNV and CDR2 YYDKDF (reference sequence).

This clone has a handful of counts. The J gene is TRBJ1-1, the V gene TRBV12-5, with 9 positions matching TRBD1. The CDR3 runs to 14 residues. J lost 6 bases, V lost 7 bases, and 9 bases had no gene match. Looked up from germline, CDR1 is LGHNT and CDR2 is FRNRAP. The CDR3 here is CASAAQGQGSEAFF. CDR3 nucleotides: TGTGCTAGTGCCGCACAGGGACAGGGCTCTGAAGCTTTCTTT.

J is TRBJ2-4 and V is TRBV14, with TRBD1 matching 7 bases. CDR1 is SGHDN and CDR2 is FVKESK in the germline V gene. This CDR3 is 19 amino acids long. Trimming took 4 bases from V and 2 from J; bases not matched to a gene: 17. The CDR3 is CASSRRQGLTTETKNIQYF. CDR3 nucleotides: TGTGCCAGCAGCCGACGACAGGGCTTAACAACCGAGACCAAAAACATTCAGTACTTC.

Only a few counts were recorded for this clone. V and J are TRBV15 and TRBJ1-2, with a weak D call TRBD1 (5 bases). Germline CDR1 reads LNHNV; CDR2 reads YYDKDF (reference sequence). Between the trimmed V and J ends, which lost 1 base and 6 bases, there was a span of 9 bases. CDR3 length: 13 residues. Written as DNA, the CDR3 is TGTGCCACCAGCAGAGGGGGGAGCGATGGCTACACCTTC. This encodes CATSRGGSDGYTF.

The CDR3 reads CASSPRLAGGETQYF. DNA of the CDR3: TGTGCCAGCAGTCCCCGACTAGCGGGAGGTGAGACCCAGTACTTC. This chain joins TRBV27 and TRBJ2-5; 13 positions agree with TRBD2. Germline loops: CDR1 MNHEY, CDR2 SMNVEV (reference sequence). CDR3 length: 15 amino acids. J lost 5 bases, V lost 5 bases, and 5 bases had no gene match.

With respect to this clone: The same CDR3 can be traced to other DNA sequences in this sample. The CDR3 DNA reads as TGTGCCAGCAGCTTGGTAGCGGGAGCCTCGACAGATACGCAGTATTTT. Encoded protein: CASSLVAGASTDTQYF. The V gene is TRBV7-6, the J gene TRBJ2-3; 9 bases line up with TRBD2. This CDR3 spans 16 amino acids. Trimming removed 3 bases from V and 3 bases from J; junction bases left unmatched: 7. CDR1 SGHVS and CDR2 FNYEAQ come from the germline V gene.

The chain joins TRBV20-1 to TRBJ2-3; TRBD1 is a possible D gene (6 bases). CDR1 is DFQATT, CDR2 SNEGSKA, per germline (reference sequence). V gave up 5 bases and J gave up 7 bases, with 10 bases separating them. The CDR3 has 11 amino acids. CDR3 region: CSAFGDNTQYF. CDR3 sequence (DNA): TGCAGTGCTTTCGGGGACAATACGCAGTATTTT.

The chain couples TRBV19 to TRBJ1-4; D remains ambiguous. The ends were cut back, 7 bases at V and 4 bases at J, with 13 bases in the middle. Germline assignment: CDR1 LNHDA and CDR2 SQIVND (reference sequence). The CDR3 has 14 residues. The CDR3 here is CASTPGFNNEKLFF. The DNA for the CDR3 is TGTGCCAGTACCCCAGGATTCAATAATGAAAAACTGTTTTTT.

The gene calls are TRBV6-5 and TRBJ2-7, with D unclear. The V end was cut by 7 bases, the J end by 1 base, with 14 bases between. The CDR3 contains 14 residues. From germline, CDR1 is MNHEY and CDR2 SVGAGI. CDR3 coding DNA: TGTGCCAGCAACCTAAACACCGCTTCCTACGAGCAGTACTTC. Its protein is CASNLNTASYEQYF.

The genes are TRBV6-5 and TRBJ2-1, with 8 positions matching TRBD2. Germline lookup yields CDR1 MNHEY and CDR2 SVGAGI. The CDR3 extends over 16 amino acids. Trimming cost V 2 bases and J 5 bases; bases outside gene matches: 8. CDR3 sequence: CASSYGSGSSHNEQFF. CDR3 in DNA: TGTGCCAGCAGTTACGGGAGCGGGAGTAGTCACAATGAGCAGTTCTTC.

This chain connects TRBV5-6 to TRBJ2-7, with D perhaps given as TRBD1 or TRBD2 (6 bases each). The CDR3 length is 17 residues. Germline CDR1 reads SGHDT; CDR2 reads YYEEEE. Between the trimmed V and J ends, which lost 3 bases and 1 base, there was a span of 20 bases. CDR3 sequence reads: CASSSPGGGILSYEQYF. For the CDR3, the DNA is TGTGCCAGCAGCTCGCCTGGGGGCGGGATCTTATCCTACGAGCAGTACTTC.

This chain joins TRBV6-1 and TRBJ1-5; D gene ambiguous. Germline values: CDR1 MNHNS, CDR2 SASEGT. Trimming removed 3 bases at V and 6 bases at J, with 12 bases between. This CDR3 is 14 amino acids long. Written as DNA, the CDR3 is TGTGCCAGCAGTGATGTGGGATTTAGTCAGCCCCAGCATTTT. Residues: CASSDVGFSQPQHF.

The chain has TRBV19 and TRBJ2-2, with TRBD1 identical over 8 bases. This CDR3 has 16 amino acids. V shed 3 bases and J 4 bases; nucleotides not matched to a gene: 7. Germline values: CDR1 LNHDA, CDR2 SQIVND (reference sequence). In DNA form, the CDR3 reads TGTGCCAGTAGTATCCTCAGGGGGCAGGGCACCGGGGAGCTGTTTTTT. It yields the protein CASSILRGQGTGELFF.

DNA for the CDR3: TGCGCCAGCAGCTTGAACGAGTGGGAGCAGTACTTC. This codes for CASSLNEWEQYF. The gene calls are TRBV5-1 and TRBJ2-7; D unresolved. CDR1 is SGHRS, CDR2 YFSETQ, per germline. The CDR3 covers 12 residues. The V end was cut by 1 base, the J end by 7 bases, with 9 bases between.

This clone appeared once. V gene TRBV10-3 combines with J gene TRBJ2-7; 7 nucleotides align to TRBD2. There are 16 residues in the CDR3. Per germline, CDR1 ENHRY and CDR2 SYGVKD. With 2 bases clipped from V and 2 bases from J, the junction kept 9 bases outside the gene matches. As DNA, the CDR3 is TGTGCCATCAGTGAGATAAGCGGGACTTATCCCTACGAGCAGTACTTC. The encoded protein is CAISEISGTYPYEQYF.

This chain connects TRBV14 to TRBJ1-2, with D uncertain. Germline CDR1 SGHDN, CDR2 FVKESK. V was trimmed by 2 bases and J by 5 bases, leaving 12 bases between them. The CDR3 totals 14 residues. CDR3 nucleotide sequence: TGTGCCAGCAGCCAATCCAGCAGCGCTTATGGCTACACCTTC. Translating it yields CASSQSSSAYGYTF.

The V and J genes are TRBV19 and TRBJ1-2; D gene ambiguous. CDR1 and CDR2 (germline): LNHDA, SQIVND (reference sequence). The CDR3 length is 11 residues. Trimming removed 4 bases at V and 5 bases at J, with 5 bases between. The CDR3 DNA follows: TGTGCCAGTAGTAAAAAGTATGGCTACACCTTC. Its protein is CASSKKYGYTF.

The chain uses TRBV27 and TRBJ2-7; D might be TRBD1 (7 bases). Per germline, CDR1 MNHEY and CDR2 SMNVEV (reference sequence). V lost 0 bases and J 2 bases, leaving 14 bases between the germline ends. The CDR3 extends over 16 amino acids. The CDR3 loop reads CASSLSGRGATYEQYF. Written as DNA, the CDR3 is TGTGCCAGCAGTTTATCTGGCAGGGGGGCAACCTACGAGCAGTACTTC.

The chain recombines TRBV27 with TRBJ2-7, with 8 bases matching TRBD1. This CDR3 spans 16 amino acids. After removal of 1 base from V and 2 bases from J, the junction contained 7 bases not matched to a gene. Germline CDR1 is MNHEY and CDR2 is SMNVEV (reference sequence). The CDR3 nucleotides are TGTGCCAGCAGTTTATTTGGGACAGGCAAAACCTACGAGCAGTACTTC. Residues: CASSLFGTGKTYEQYF.

Written as DNA, the CDR3 is TGTGCCAGCAGGCAGAACTATGGCTACACCTTC. This gives the protein CASRQNYGYTF. The rearrangement joins TRBV28 to TRBJ1-2; no reliable D call. Germline CDR1 is MDHEN and CDR2 is SYDVKM. This CDR3 is 11 amino acids long. Trimming took off 6 bases at V and 2 bases at J, with 4 bases between the two ends.

The V call is TRBV28, the J call TRBJ2-3; the D is unclear. V gave up 4 bases and J gave up 6 bases, with 11 bases separating them. This CDR3 has 13 residues. Germline lookup yields CDR1 MDHEN and CDR2 SYDVKM. Here the CDR3 DNA reads TGTGCCAGCAGTTCTCCCGAGAGGGATACGCAGTATTTT. It codes for CASSSPERDTQYF.

The CDR3 spells CATSIILGLAYNEQFF. Here the CDR3 DNA reads TGTGCCACCAGCATTATTCTGGGACTAGCCTACAATGAGCAGTTCTTC. V and J are TRBV15 and TRBJ2-1, with 8 bases identical to TRBD2. The CDR3 is made up of 16 amino acids. V dropped 4 bases and J dropped 2; count of bases not matched to a gene: 7. CDR1 is LNHNV and CDR2 is YYDKDF in the germline V gene (reference sequence). The variable domain in full, completed from reference TRBV15 and TRBJ2-1, reads DAMVIQNPRYQVTQFGKPVTLSCSQTLNHNVMYWYQQKSSQAPKLLFHYYDKDFNNEADTPDNFQSRRPNTSFCFLDIRSPGLGDTAMYLCATSIILGLAYNEQFFGPGTRLTVL.

This chain uses TRBV11-2 with TRBJ2-1, with D perhaps matching TRBD2 (5 bases). The CDR3 is 15 residues long. V lost 5 bases and J 7 bases, leaving 18 bases between the germline ends. Germline values: CDR1 SGHAT, CDR2 FQNNGV. The CDR3 bases are TGTGCCAGCAGCCCCCCGATAGGGAGTGGGAATGAGCAGTTCTTC. Translated: CASSPPIGSGNEQFF.

The chain employs TRBV9 and TRBJ2-7; 7 bases line up with TRBD2. V was clipped by 3 bases and J by 7 bases; unmatched bases: 7. From germline, CDR1 is SGDLS and CDR2 YYNGEE. CDR3 length: 13 amino acids. The CDR3 bases are TGTGCCAGCAGCGGCCATCTAGCGGCAGAGCAGTACTTC. Protein sequence: CASSGHLAAEQYF.

This clone was seen a few times. The chain links TRBV5-1 to TRBJ1-1; 10 bases are shared with TRBD1. Germline V gives CDR1 SGHRS, CDR2 YFSETQ. The V and J ends lost 4 bases and 4 bases, in that order; junction bases with no gene match: 13. The CDR3 is made up of 17 amino acids. Here the CDR3 reads CASSLRGQGPGSTEAFF. In DNA form, the CDR3 reads TGCGCCAGCAGCCTCCGGGGACAGGGGCCGGGTAGCACTGAAGCTTTCTTT.